The source of this TCR beta chain is a study of glioma-infiltrating T cells after dendritic cell vaccination. Study background: Patients received autologous tumor lysate-pulsed dendritic cell vaccination between the early 2000s and the early 2010s. Study-wide results and limits: The cohort had few patients with full blood and tumor sets.

The germline gives CDR1 SNHLY, CDR2 FYNNEI. The V and J ends lost 9 bases and 2 bases, in that order; junction bases with no gene match: 5. The CDR3 runs to 13 residues. Up to about 2 ug genomic DNA was used for TCRB CDR3 amplification. The assay was immunoSEQ multiplex PCR, and TCRdb's table has in-frame clones only and misses some. The table has about 90,000 clones, about 85% seen once; the top ten hold roughly 2.9%. This clone was seen a few times. What it binds is unknown. The sequenced sample was blood, obtained before dendritic cell vaccination. The J gene is TRBJ2-7, the V gene TRBV2, with 9 nucleotides matching TRBD1. The TCR was taken from a human donor with glioblastoma. CDR3 coding DNA: TGTGCCAGTTGGACAGGGGCTCCCTACGAGCAGTACTTC. Protein product: CASWTGAPYEQYF.